This T cell receptor (beta chain) was captured by sequencing in a study of blood T cell repertoires in COVID-19. V dropped 2 bases and J dropped 2 bases, with 10 bases sitting between them. The germline V gene has CDR1 SGDLS and CDR2 YYNGEE. CDR3 size: 14 residues. In the original processing: Amplification with reference gene primers provided the estimates of nucleated cell counts. Here immunoSEQ multiplex PCR was the method, and the copy in TCRdb shows in-frame clones only, minus some. V, J and clone size reflect that table, while D and trimming were determined from the DNA. The table includes tens of thousands of clones, 85% to 90% detected once.

The source material was peripheral blood. The TCR was taken from a woman aged 50 to 60 with active COVID-19. V and J are TRBV9 and TRBJ1-1; no definite D call. The CDR3 DNA is TGTGCCAGCAGCGTCGACTTAGCCAACACTGAAGCTTTCTTT. It is translated as CASSVDLANTEAFF.